The source of this TCR beta chain is a study of T cells in Graves' hyperthyroidism and ophthalmopathy. Study-wide background: Any treatment followed the collection of peripheral blood at initial diagnosis.

Amplified TCR beta CDR3 regions came from RNA transcripts. RT-PCR in the first round (using the HTBI primer set) targeted the TCR CDR3. TCRdb re-called the multiplex PCR reads with MiXCR, one entry per CDR3 protein. The sample holds around 350,000 distinct CDR3 sequences, approximately 25% seen once. Overall study results and limits: Ophthalmopathy was told apart from stable hyperthyroidism by a 13 V-J model.

Comment on this clonotype: Its antigen is as yet unknown. A read error may account for a junction end that differs from germline.

The study defined stable Graves' hyperthyroidism as no ophthalmopathy progression within 18 months. Researchers barred patients who had uncontrolled infection, other autoimmune disease, pregnancy or lactation. CDR1 is SGHRS, CDR2 YFSETQ, per germline. CDR3 length: 13 residues. The specimen sequenced was blood. The gene calls are TRBV5-1 and TRBJ1-2, with D possibly matching TRBD1 (5 bases). The receptor was derived from a man in his forties or fifties with Graves' hyperthyroidism. The CDR3 DNA sequence: TGTGCCAGCAGCCTAGGGACCGTAGGTCGCTACACCTTC. Translating it yields CASSLGTVGRYTF.